The clone carrying this T cell receptor (beta chain) was seen ten or more times. Via MiXCR, TCRdb re-called the 5' RACE reads, giving one row per CDR3 protein. The data show about 100,000 distinct CDR3 sequences, 5.5% to 7% seen once. This specimen comes from a study of identical twins. This CDR3 is 13 amino acids long. The V end was cut by 2 bases, the J end by 4 bases, with 5 bases between. Germline V gene data show CDR1 as MNHEY and CDR2 as SVGEGT. Sequenced material: memory T cells sorted from blood. The chain is built from TRBV6-2 or TRBV6-3 and TRBJ2-2, with D unclear. This TCR came from a woman between 50 and 59 years old in good health. The CDR3 loop is CASSYLSTGELFF. For the CDR3, the DNA is TGTGCCAGCAGTTACCTCTCCACCGGGGAGCTGTTTTTT.